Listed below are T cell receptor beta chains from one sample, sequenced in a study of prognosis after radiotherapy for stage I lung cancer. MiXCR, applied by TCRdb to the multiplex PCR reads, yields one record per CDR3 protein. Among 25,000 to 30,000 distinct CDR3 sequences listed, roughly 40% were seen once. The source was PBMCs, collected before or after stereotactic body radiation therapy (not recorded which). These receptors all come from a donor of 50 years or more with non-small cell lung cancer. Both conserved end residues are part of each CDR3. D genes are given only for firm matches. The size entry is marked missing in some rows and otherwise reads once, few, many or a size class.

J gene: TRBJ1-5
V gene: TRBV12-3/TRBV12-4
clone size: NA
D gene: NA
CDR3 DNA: TGTGCCAGCAGTTCTCACTACCCCGGTCGTTCGGGGAATCAGCCCCAGCATTTT
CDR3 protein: CASSSHYPGRSGNQPQHF

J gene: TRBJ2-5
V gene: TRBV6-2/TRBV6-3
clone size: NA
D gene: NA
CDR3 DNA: TGTGCCAGCAGTTACTCATCAGTTGGGCAGACCCAGTACTTC
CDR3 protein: CASSYSSVGQTQYF

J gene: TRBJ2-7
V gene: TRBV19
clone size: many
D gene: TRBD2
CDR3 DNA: TGTGCCAGTAGCACATCCGGGACTAGCGGGACCGCATCCTACGAGCAGTACTTC
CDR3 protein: CASSTSGTSGTASYEQYF

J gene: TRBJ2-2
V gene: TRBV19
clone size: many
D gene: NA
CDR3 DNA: TGTGCCAGTAACGCGGACGGTATCACCGGGGAGCTGTTTTTT
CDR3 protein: CASNADGITGELFF

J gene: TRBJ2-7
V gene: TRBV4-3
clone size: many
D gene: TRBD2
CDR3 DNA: TGCGCCAGCAGCCAAGAACTGAGCGGGAGCTCCTACGAGCAGTACTTC
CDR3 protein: CASSQELSGSSYEQYF

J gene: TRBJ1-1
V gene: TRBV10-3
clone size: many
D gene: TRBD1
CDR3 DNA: TGTGCCATCAAAAGACAGGGGAACACTGAAGCTTTCTTT
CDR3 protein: CAIKRQGNTEAFF

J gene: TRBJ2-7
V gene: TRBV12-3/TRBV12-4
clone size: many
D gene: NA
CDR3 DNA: TGTGCCAGCAGTTTATTAGGTTACGAGCAGTACTTC
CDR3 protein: CASSLLGYEQYF

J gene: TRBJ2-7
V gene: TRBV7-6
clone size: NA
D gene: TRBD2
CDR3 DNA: TGTGCCAGCAGGGACGGGTCGGGGGGGCCCTACGAGCAGTACTTC
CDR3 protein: CASRDGSGGPYEQYF

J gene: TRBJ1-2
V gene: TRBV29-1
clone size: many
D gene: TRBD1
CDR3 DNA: TGCAGCACCGAGGGCCACAGGGGTCAGGACTATGGCTACACCTTC
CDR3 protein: CSTEGHRGQDYGYTF

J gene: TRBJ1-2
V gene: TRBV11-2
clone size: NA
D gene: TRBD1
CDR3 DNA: TGTGCCAGCAGCATAGGTCCCGGGACAGCCGGCTATGGCTACACCTTC
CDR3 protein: CASSIGPGTAGYGYTF

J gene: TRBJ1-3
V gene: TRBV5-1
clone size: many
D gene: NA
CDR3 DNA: TGCGCCAGCAGCCCATGGGACCCAGGAAACACCATATATTTT
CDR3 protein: CASSPWDPGNTIYF

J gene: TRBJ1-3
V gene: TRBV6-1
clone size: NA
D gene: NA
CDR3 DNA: TGTGCCAGCAGAAACGAAGTAGGGAGGGAGGGGAACACCATATATTTT
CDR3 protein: CASRNEVGREGNTIYF

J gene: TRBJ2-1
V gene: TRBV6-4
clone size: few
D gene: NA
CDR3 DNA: TGTGCCAGCAGTGCCCGTTACAATGAGCAGTTCTTC
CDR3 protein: CASSARYNEQFF

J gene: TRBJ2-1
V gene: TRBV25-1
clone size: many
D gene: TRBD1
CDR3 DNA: TGTGCCAGCAGTGAAGGGCAGGGGGCCTGGAATGAGCAGTTCTTC
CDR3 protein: CASSEGQGAWNEQFF

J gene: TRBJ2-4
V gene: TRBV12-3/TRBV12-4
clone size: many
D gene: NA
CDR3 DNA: TGTGCCAGCACCCCCTGGTCGACAGGAAAAAACATTCAGTACTTC
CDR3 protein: CASTPWSTGKNIQYF

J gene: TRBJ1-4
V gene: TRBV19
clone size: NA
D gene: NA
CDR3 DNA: TGTGCCAGTAGTATTTCGCGGGGGACATCAACTAATGAAAAACTGTTTTTT
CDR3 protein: CASSISRGTSTNEKLFF

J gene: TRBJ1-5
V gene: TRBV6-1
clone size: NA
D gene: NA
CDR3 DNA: TGTGCCACCTGCTGGGGTGTCGGTCAGCCCCAGCATTTT
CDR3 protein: CATCWGVGQPQHF

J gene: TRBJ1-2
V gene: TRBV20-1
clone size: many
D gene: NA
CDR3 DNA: TGCAGTGCTTCGACCCAGGGACGAAGTGGCTACACCTTC
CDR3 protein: CSASTQGRSGYTF

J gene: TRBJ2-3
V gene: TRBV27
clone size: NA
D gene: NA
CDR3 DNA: TGTGCCAGCAGACGCCTATCGGGAATGGGAGGTAATACGCAGTATTTT
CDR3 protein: CASRRLSGMGGNTQYF

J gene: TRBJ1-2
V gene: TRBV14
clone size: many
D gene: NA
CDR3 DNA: TGTGCCAGCAGCCAAGAAACCTCGGGTTACTATGGCTACACCTTC
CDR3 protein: CASSQETSGYYGYTF

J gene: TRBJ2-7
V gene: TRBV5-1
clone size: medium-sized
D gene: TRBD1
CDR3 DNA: TGCGCCAGCAGGCTAGTCCCCGGGACAGGGGCCTACGAGCAGTACTTC
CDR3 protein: CASRLVPGTGAYEQYF

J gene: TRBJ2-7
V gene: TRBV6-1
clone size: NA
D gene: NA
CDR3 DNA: TGTGCCAGCAGTGAAGTTGACGCCCCCGGGACTTGGAGCTACGAGCAGTACTTC
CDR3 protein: CASSEVDAPGTWSYEQYF

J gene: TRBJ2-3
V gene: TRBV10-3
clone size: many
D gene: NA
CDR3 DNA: TGTGCCATCAGTGAGTCACCGGAGGATACGCAGTATTTT
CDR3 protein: CAISESPEDTQYF

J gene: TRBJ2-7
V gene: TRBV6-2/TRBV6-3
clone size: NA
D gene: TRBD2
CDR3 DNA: TGTGCCAGCAGACCGCAGGGGTTTAGCGGGGGGCTCTACGAGCAGTACTTC
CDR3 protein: CASRPQGFSGGLYEQYF

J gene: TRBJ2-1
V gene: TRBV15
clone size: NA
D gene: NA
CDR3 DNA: TGTGCCACCAGCAGACCGCCTGGGGGCCACGAGCAGTTCTTC
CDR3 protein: CATSRPPGGHEQFF

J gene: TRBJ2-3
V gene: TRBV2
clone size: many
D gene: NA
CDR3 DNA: TGTGCCAGCAGGGCGGACGTAGGTACGCAGTATTTT
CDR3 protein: CASRADVGTQYF

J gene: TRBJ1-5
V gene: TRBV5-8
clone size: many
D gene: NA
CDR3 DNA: TGTGCCAGCAGCATCCTTGAGTATTTTCAGCCCCAGCATTTT
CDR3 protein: CASSILEYFQPQHF

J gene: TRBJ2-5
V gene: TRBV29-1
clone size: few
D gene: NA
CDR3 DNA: TGCAGCGCTTTAACGGGGACCCAGTACTTC
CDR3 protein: CSALTGTQYF

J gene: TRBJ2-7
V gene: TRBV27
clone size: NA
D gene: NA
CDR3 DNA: TGTGCCAGCAGTCCCCCAGGTGGGGGCGAGCAGTACTTC
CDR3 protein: CASSPPGGGEQYF

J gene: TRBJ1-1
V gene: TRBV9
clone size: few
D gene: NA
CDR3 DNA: TGTGCCAGCAGCGTAGATCCGGGGGATCGAGCTTTCTTT
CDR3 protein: CASSVDPGDRAFF

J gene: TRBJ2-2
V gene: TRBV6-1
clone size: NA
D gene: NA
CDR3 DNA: TGTGCCAGCAGCAACCTTCAGGGGCAGGGCAACGGGGAGCTGTTTTTT
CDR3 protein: CASSNLQGQGNGELFF

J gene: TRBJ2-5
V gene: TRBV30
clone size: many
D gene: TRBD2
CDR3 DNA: TGTGCCTGGAGCCGGGGGGGCCTCCAAGAGACCCAGTACTTC
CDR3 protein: CAWSRGGLQETQYF

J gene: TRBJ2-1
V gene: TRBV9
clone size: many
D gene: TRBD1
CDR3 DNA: TGTGCCAGCAGCGCGACGACAGGGTTTAATCGGGATGAGCAGTTCTTC
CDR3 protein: CASSATTGFNRDEQFF

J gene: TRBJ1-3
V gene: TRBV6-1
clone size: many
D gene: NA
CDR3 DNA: TGTGCCAGCAAAACAGGGTCAGGAAACACCATATATTTT
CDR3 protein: CASKTGSGNTIYF

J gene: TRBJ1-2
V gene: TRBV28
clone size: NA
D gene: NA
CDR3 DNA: TGTTCCAGCAGTTTATCGGGGCCCTATGGCTACACCTTC
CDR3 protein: CSSSLSGPYGYTF

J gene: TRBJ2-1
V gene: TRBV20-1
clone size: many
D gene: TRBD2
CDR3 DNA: TGCAGTGCTAGAATTGGACTAGCGGGAAGCTCCTACAATGAGCAGTTCTTC
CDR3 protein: CSARIGLAGSSYNEQFF

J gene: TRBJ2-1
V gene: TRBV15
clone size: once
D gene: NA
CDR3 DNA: TGTGCCACCAGCAGTGCCTCCTACAATGAGCAGTTCTTC
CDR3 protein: CATSSASYNEQFF

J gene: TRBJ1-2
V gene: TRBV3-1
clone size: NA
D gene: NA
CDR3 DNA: TGTGCCAGCAGCCAAGGGCTCGGTGGCTACACCTTC
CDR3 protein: CASSQGLGGYTF

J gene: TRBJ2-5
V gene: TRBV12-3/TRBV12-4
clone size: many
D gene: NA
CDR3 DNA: TGTGCCAGCAGTGGGGGGACAAGACAGACTCCCCCTGATTGGCAAGAGACCCAGTACTTC
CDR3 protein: CASSGGTRQTPPDWQETQYF

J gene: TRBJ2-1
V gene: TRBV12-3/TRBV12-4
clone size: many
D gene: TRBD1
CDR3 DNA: TGTGCCAGCAGTTTATCCGGACAGGGGGCAATCTCAGGGCAGTTCTTC
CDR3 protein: CASSLSGQGAISGQFF

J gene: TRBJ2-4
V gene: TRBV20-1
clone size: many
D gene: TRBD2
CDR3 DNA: TGCAGTGCACAACCCCCTAGCGGGAGGGCCCCGGCCAAAAACATTCAGTACTTC
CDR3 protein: CSAQPPSGRAPAKNIQYF

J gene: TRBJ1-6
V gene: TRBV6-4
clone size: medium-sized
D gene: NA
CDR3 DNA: TGTGCCAGCAGTTACGCCCAAGCGGGGGTCAATTCACCCCTCCACTTT
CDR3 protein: CASSYAQAGVNSPLHF

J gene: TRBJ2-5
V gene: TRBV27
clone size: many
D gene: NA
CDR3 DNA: TGTGCCAGCGGTCCCTCATCGGCGACCCAGTACTTC
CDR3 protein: CASGPSSATQYF

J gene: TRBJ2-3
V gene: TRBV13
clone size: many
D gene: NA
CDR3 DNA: TGTGCCAGCAGTGCTCAGGGGCGAGGCACAGATACGCAGTATTTT
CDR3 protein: CASSAQGRGTDTQYF

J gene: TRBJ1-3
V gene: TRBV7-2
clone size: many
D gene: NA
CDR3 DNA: TGTGCCAGCAGCTTAGGAGGAAACACCATATATTTT
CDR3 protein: CASSLGGNTIYF

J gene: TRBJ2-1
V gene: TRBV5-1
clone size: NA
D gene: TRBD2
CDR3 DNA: TGCTCCAGCAGCTTGCGCTGGACTAGCGGGAGCAATGAGCAGTTCTTC
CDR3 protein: CSSSLRWTSGSNEQFF

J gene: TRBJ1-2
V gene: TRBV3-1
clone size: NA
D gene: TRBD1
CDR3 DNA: TGTGCCAGCAGCCAAGCTCCACAGGGGCAGCTTAAGGATGGCTACACCTTC
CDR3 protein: CASSQAPQGQLKDGYTF

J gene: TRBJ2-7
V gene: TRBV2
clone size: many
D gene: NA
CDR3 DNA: TGTGCCAGCAAAGTCGATACAGGGCACGAGCAGTACTTC
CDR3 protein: CASKVDTGHEQYF

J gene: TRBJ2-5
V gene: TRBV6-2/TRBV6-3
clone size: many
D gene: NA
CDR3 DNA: TGTGCCAGCAGCAGGGTGTACCAAGAGACCCAGTACTTC
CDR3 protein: CASSRVYQETQYF

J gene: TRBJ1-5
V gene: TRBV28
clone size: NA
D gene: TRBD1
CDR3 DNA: TGTGCCAGCAGGATAACAGGGGGCTGCTCCCAGCATTTT
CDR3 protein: CASRITGGCSQHF

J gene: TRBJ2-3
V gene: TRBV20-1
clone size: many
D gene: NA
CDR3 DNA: TGCAGTGTCGGGAGGACAGGGCCCGATACGCAGTATTTT
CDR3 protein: CSVGRTGPDTQYF

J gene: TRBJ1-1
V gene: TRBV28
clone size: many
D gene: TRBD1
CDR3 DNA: TGTGCCAGCAGTCTCGGACAGGGAGAAGCTTTCTTT
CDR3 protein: CASSLGQGEAFF

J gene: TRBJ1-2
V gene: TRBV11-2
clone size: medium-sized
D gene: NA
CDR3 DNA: TGTGCCAGCAGCCTGTCGCAGGGGCTTAACTATGGCTACACCTTC
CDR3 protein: CASSLSQGLNYGYTF